These 5 T cell receptor beta chains share one sample of origin, sequenced in a study of identical twins. TCRdb independently ran MiXCR on the 5' RACE reads; one entry per CDR3 protein. The table includes around 1.7 million distinct CDR3 sequences, more than 30% detected once. The sequenced material came from cord blood. Receptors originate from a newborn girl in good health.

Here the CDR3 DNA reads TGTGCCAGCAGCCAAGATTTCCCCGGGACAGGGAACACTGAAGCTTTCTTT. It specifies CASSQDFPGTGNTEAFF. V is TRBV3-1 and J is TRBJ1-1; 8 bases are a match to TRBD1. CDR1 and CDR2 from the germline V gene are LGHDT and YNNKEL (reference sequence). The CDR3 runs to 17 residues. Losses at the gene ends were 0 bases for V and 1 base for J; bases not matched to a gene: 7.

The gene calls are TRBV28 and TRBJ2-1; TRBD2 agrees at 9 bases. The J call is in doubt because the DNA end fits TRBJ2-7 better. CDR3 size: 16 residues. CDR1 is MDHEN and CDR2 is SYDVKM in the germline V gene. CDR3 region: CASTQAGGSSYNEQYF. The CDR3 DNA follows: TGTGCCAGCACTCAAGCGGGGGGTAGCTCCTACAATGAGCAGTACTTC.

The chain is built from TRBV6-1 and TRBJ2-5, with 10 nucleotides matching TRBD2. This CDR3 has 16 residues. The germline CDR1 and CDR2 sequences are MNHNS and SASEGT. V was clipped by 0 bases and J by 4 bases; unmatched bases: 5. The CDR3 sequence is CASSEAWLAGAETQYF. As DNA, the CDR3 is TGTGCCAGCAGTGAAGCGTGGCTAGCGGGAGCAGAGACCCAGTACTTC.

V usage is TRBV5-1 and J usage is TRBJ1-2; tentatively, D is TRBD1 (6 bases). Germline V CDR1 and CDR2: SGHRS, YFSETQ. V lost 0 bases, J lost 5 bases, and 17 bases lay in between. The CDR3 spans 16 residues. CDR3 DNA: TGCGCCAGCAGCTTGGAATTGGGACAATTCGGGTATGGCTACACCTTC. It encodes CASSLELGQFGYGYTF.

This clonotype appeared a few times. V is TRBV6-5 and J is TRBJ1-4, with D perhaps TRBD1 (6 bases). CDR1 is MNHEY and CDR2 is SVGAGI in the germline V gene. The CDR3 consists of 18 residues. Trimming took off 0 bases at V and 2 bases at J, with 16 bases between the two ends. CDR3 DNA: TGTGCCAGCAGTTACTCGAGCCCCAGGGGTGGGACTAATGAAAAACTGTTTTTT. Translated, it gives CASSYSSPRGGTNEKLFF.